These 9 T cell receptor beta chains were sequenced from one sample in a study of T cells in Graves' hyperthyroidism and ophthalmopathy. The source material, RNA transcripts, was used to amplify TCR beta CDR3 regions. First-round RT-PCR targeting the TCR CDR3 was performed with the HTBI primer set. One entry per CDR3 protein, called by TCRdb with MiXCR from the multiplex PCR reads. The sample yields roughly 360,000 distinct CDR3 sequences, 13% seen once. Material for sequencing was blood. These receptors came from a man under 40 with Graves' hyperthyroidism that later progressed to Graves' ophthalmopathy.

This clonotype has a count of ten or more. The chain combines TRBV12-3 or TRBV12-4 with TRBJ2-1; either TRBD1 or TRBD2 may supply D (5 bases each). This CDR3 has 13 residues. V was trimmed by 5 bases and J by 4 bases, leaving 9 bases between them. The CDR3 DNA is TGTGCCAGCAGTACCGGGGCGTACAATGAGCAGTTCTTC. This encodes CASSTGAYNEQFF.

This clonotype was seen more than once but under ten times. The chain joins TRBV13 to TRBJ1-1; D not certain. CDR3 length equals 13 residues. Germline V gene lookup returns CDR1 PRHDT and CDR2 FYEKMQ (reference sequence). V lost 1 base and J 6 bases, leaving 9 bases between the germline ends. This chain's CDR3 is CASSLVRGAEAFF. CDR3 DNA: TGTGCCAGCAGCTTAGTTCGGGGTGCTGAAGCTTTCTTT. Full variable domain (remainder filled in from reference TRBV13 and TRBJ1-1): AAGVIQSPRHLIKEKRETATLKCYPIPRHDTVYWYQQGPGQDPQFLISFYEKMQSDKGSIPDRFSAQQFSDYHSELNMSSLELGDSALYFCASSLVRGAEAFFGQGTRLTVV.

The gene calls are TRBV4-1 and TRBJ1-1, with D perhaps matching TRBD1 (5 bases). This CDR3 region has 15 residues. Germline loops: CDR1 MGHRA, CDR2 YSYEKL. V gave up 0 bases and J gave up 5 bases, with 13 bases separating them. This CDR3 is CASSQDPGFRTEAFF. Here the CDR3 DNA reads TGCGCCAGCAGCCAAGACCCAGGGTTCCGAACTGAAGCTTTCTTT.

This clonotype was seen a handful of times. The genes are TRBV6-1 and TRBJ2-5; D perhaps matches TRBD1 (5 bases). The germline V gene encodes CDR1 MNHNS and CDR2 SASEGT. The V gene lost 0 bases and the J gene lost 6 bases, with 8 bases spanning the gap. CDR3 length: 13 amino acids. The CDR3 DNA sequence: TGTGCCAGCAGTGAAGCGGGGCAAAAGACCCAGTACTTC. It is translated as CASSEAGQKTQYF.

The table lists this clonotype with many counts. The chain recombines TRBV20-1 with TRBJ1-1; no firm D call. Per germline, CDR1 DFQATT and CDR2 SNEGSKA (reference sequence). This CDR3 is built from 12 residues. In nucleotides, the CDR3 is TGCAGGGCGCGGGCGGCACAAGGTGAAGCTTTCTTT. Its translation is CRARAAQGEAFF.

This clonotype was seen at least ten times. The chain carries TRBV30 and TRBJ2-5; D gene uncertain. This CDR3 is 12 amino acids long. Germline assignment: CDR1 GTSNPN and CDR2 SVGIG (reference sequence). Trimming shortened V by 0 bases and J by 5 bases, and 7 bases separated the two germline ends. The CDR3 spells CAWSVEWETQYF. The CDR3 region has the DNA TGTGCCTGGAGTGTAGAGTGGGAGACCCAGTACTTC. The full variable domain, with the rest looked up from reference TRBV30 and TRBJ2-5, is SQTIHQWPATLVQPVGSPLSLECTVEGTSNPNLYWYRQAAGRGLQLLFYSVGIGQISSEVPQNLSASRPQDRQFILSSKKLLLSDSGFYLCAWSVEWETQYFGPGTRLLVL.

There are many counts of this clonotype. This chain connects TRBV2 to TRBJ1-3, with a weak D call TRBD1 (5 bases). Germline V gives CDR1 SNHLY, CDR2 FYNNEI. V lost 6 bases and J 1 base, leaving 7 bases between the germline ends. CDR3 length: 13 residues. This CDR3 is CASRGVSGNTIYF. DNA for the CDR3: TGTGCCAGCAGGGGGGTTTCTGGAAACACCATATATTTT.

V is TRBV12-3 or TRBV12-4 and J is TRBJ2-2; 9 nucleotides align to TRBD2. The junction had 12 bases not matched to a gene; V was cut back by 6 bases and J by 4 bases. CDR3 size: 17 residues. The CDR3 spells CASSLEIAGDGTGELFF. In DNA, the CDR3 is TGTGCCAGCAGCCTGGAAATAGCGGGGGACGGCACCGGGGAGCTGTTTTTT.

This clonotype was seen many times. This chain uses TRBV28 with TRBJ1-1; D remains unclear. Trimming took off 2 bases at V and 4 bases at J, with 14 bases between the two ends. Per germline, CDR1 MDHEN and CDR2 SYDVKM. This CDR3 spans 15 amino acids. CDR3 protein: CASSLNPAEGTEAFF. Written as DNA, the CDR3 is TGTGCCAGCAGTTTAAACCCCGCAGAGGGCACTGAAGCTTTCTTT.